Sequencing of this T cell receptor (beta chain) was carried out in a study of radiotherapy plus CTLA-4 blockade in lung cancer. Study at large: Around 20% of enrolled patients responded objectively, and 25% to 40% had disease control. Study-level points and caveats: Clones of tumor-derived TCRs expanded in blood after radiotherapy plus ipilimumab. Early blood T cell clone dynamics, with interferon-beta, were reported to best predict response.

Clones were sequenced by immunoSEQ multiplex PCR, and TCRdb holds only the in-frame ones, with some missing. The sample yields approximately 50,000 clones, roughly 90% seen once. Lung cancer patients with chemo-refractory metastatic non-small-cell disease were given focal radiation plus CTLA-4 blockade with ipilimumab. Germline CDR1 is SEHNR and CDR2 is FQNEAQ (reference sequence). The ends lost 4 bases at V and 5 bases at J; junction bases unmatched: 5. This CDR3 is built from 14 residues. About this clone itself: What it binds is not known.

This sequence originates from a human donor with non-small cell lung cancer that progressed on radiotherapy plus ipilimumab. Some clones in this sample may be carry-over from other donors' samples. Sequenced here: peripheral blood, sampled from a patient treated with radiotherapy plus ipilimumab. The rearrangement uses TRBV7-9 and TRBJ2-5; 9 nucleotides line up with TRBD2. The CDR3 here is CASSSRTSVETQYF. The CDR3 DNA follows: TGTGCCAGCAGCTCTCGGACTAGCGTGGAGACCCAGTACTTC.